These 29 T cell receptor beta chains were sequenced from one sample in a study of post-analysis software for immune sequencing data. The antigens these receptors bind are not known. Libraries were made from TCR beta cDNA, and they carried unique molecular identifiers. TCRdb fed the PCR reads into MiXCR, producing one record per CDR3 protein. The data show hundreds of thousands of distinct CDR3 sequences, with 59% seen just once and over 9% held by the top ten. Study results and caveats: Four or five TRBV segments, TRBV5-6, TRBV5-1 and TRBV20-1 among them, were found more frequent in patients than controls.

The sequencing sample was made of blood. The receptors were sampled from a girl aged 2-9 years with multiple sclerosis.

The CDR3: CASSLTEPGQGIEGYTF. Written as DNA, the CDR3 is TGTGCCAGCAGTCTGACTGAACCGGGACAGGGTATTGAGGGCTACACCTTC. The genes are TRBV28 and TRBJ1-2; TRBD1 matches 9 bases. V lost 5 bases and J lost 8; bases outside the gene matches: 18. Germline V gives CDR1 MDHEN, CDR2 SYDVKM. The CDR3 runs 17 residues.

The genes are TRBV3-1 and TRBJ2-5; D unclear. The CDR3 is 12 amino acids. CDR1 LGHDT and CDR2 YNNKEL come from the germline V gene (reference sequence). V was clipped by 0 bases and J by 3 bases, with 2 bases between them. CDR3 sequence reads: CASSQEEETQYF. The CDR3 DNA reads TGTGCCAGCAGCCAAGAGGAAGAGACCCAGTACTTC.

In this sample, this clonotype turned up a few times. V usage is TRBV6-5 and J usage is TRBJ1-4; D is unclear. Germline-derived CDR1 and CDR2 are MNHEY and SVGAGI. This CDR3 has 15 amino acids. V was shortened by 1 base and J by 3 bases, with 9 bases between the two germline ends. The CDR3 coding sequence is TGTGCCAGCAGTTACTATAGCTTTGCTAATGAAAAACTGTTTTTT. It encodes CASSYYSFANEKLFF.

This chain connects TRBV5-1 to TRBJ2-3; possibly TRBD1 for D (5 bases). V lost 0 bases, J lost 1 base, and 9 bases lay in between. CDR1 is SGHRS, CDR2 YFSETQ, per germline. The CDR3 loop spans 15 amino acids. CDR3 nucleotides: TGCGCCAGCAGCTTGGCGGACAAACGCACAGATACGCAGTATTTT. Residues: CASSLADKRTDTQYF.

The chain combines TRBV12-3 or TRBV12-4 with TRBJ2-1; D not resolved. Between the trimmed V and J ends, which lost 0 bases and 0 bases, there was a span of 12 bases. The CDR3 has 17 amino acids. CDR3 DNA sequence: TGTGCCAGCAGTTTAGCGCCTAAGACTTACTCCTACAATGAGCAGTTCTTC. Its translation: CASSLAPKTYSYNEQFF.

This clonotype was observed a few times. At one end the junction does not follow the germline gene, possibly because of a read error. As DNA, the CDR3 is TGTGCCAGCATCTTAGCGGGAGGGCCTTACAATGAGCAGTTCTTC. It translates to CASILAGGPYNEQFF. The chain is built from TRBV11-2 and TRBJ2-1; 11 bases match TRBD2. Germline V CDR1 and CDR2: SGHAT, FQNNGV. The CDR3 loop spans 15 amino acids.

V is TRBV20-1 and J is TRBJ2-3; D gene unclear. This CDR3 contains 13 residues. Germline CDR1 and CDR2: DFQATT and SNEGSKA (reference sequence). V was clipped by 7 bases and J by 3 bases, with 14 bases between them. The CDR3 coding sequence is TGCAGTGGACCGGACGGCTATACAGATACGCAGTATTTT. Encoded protein: CSGPDGYTDTQYF.

J is TRBJ2-1 and V is TRBV5-1; 14 nucleotides agree with TRBD2. The length of the CDR3 is 16 residues. Germline V gene sequence: CDR1 SGHRS, CDR2 YFSETQ. Trimming at V came to 4 bases and at J to 9 bases, leaving 9 bases not matched to a gene. The CDR3, as DNA: TGCGCCAGCAGCCCAGGGACTAGCGGGAGTAGGACTGAGCAGTTCTTC. Translated, it gives CASSPGTSGSRTEQFF.

The CDR3 DNA reads as TGTGCCAGTAGTTGGAACAGGGCTAACTATGGCTACACCTTC. Translation gives CASSWNRANYGYTF. The chain links TRBV19 to TRBJ1-2, with D perhaps TRBD1 (6 bases). Per germline, CDR1 LNHDA and CDR2 SQIVND (reference sequence). The CDR3 loop spans 14 amino acids. Trimming took off 5 bases at V and 0 bases at J, with 10 bases between the two ends. Supplemented by reference TRBV19 and TRBJ1-2, the full variable domain reads DGGITQSPKYLFRKEGQNVTLSCEQNLNHDAMYWYRQDPGQGLRLIYYSQIVNDFQKGDIAEGYSVSREKKESFPLTVTSAQKNPTAFYLCASSWNRANYGYTFGSGTRLTVV.

The rearrangement uses TRBV29-1 and TRBJ2-1, with TRBD2 matching 7 bases. Germline V gene data show CDR1 as SQVTM and CDR2 as ANQGSEA. The CDR3 sequence is 13 residues long. J was trimmed by 5 bases and V by 4 bases; bases with no gene match: 5. The CDR3 reads CSVGTSLNNEQFF. The CDR3 DNA sequence: TGCAGCGTTGGGACTAGTTTGAACAATGAGCAGTTCTTC.

The rearrangement uses TRBV5-1 and TRBJ2-7; no definite D call. The CDR3 is made up of 14 amino acids. CDR1 and CDR2 (germline): SGHRS, YFSETQ. Trimming shortened V by 2 bases and J by 0 bases, and 9 bases separated the two germline ends. This CDR3 is CASSFFDGSYEQYF. CDR3 coding DNA: TGCGCCAGCAGCTTTTTCGACGGCTCCTACGAGCAGTACTTC.

This clonotype was seen more than once but under ten times. In DNA, the CDR3 is TGTGCCAGCAGGCGGACAGCACTCTATGGCTACACCTTC. Translated: CASRRTALYGYTF. The V call is TRBV6-5, the J call TRBJ1-2; D possibly corresponds to TRBD1 (6 bases). Germline V gives CDR1 MNHEY, CDR2 SVGAGI. The CDR3 runs to 13 residues. Trimming pared 6 bases from V and 4 bases from J, leaving 12 bases between.

This clonotype occurred a few times. The chain links TRBV24-1 to TRBJ2-7, with 7 positions matching TRBD1. Matching the DNA end better, TRBJ2-5 makes the J call doubtful. Germline CDR1 is KGHDR and CDR2 is SFDVKD. The CDR3 has 13 amino acids. CDR3 residues: CATSELQGETQYF. CDR3 bases: TGTGCCACCAGTGAGTTACAGGGGGAGACCCAGTACTTC.

J is TRBJ2-7 and V is TRBV30; 7 bases agree with TRBD2. This CDR3 is built from 15 residues. V lost 2 bases, J lost 0 bases, and 7 bases stayed unmatched. In germline, CDR1 is GTSNPN, CDR2 SVGIG (reference sequence). For the CDR3, the DNA is TGTGCCTGGAGTACGCTCCTAGCGGCCTCCTACGAGCAGTACTTC. This encodes CAWSTLLAASYEQYF.

For this clonotype: One junction end does not reproduce the germline sequence, and a read error may be involved. The V call is TRBV20-1, the J call TRBJ2-5; 14 bases align to TRBD2. The CDR3 spans 16 residues. The germline V gene encodes CDR1 DFQATT and CDR2 SNEGSKA (reference sequence). CDR3 in DNA: TGCAGTGCTAGTTGGGGACTAGCGGGGGTGGGCGAGACCCAGTACTTT. This gives the protein CSASWGLAGVGETQYF.

The genes are TRBV12-3 or TRBV12-4 and TRBJ1-6, with D hard to call. V lost 2 bases and J 7 bases, leaving 6 bases between the germline ends. The CDR3 runs to 13 residues. The CDR3 DNA reads TGTGCCAGCAGTTTAAAGGGAAATTCACCCCTCCACTTT. Protein product: CASSLKGNSPLHF.

J is TRBJ2-4 and V is TRBV3-1; 8 bases fit TRBD2. The assigned J gene may be wrong: the sequence end matches TRBJ2-5 better. The CDR3 covers 16 residues. Per germline, CDR1 LGHDT and CDR2 YNNKEL (reference sequence). This CDR3 reads CASSEPSLAAQETQYF. CDR3 DNA sequence: TGTGCCAGCAGCGAACCATCACTAGCGGCGCAAGAGACCCAGTACTTC.

This chain connects TRBV5-1 to TRBJ2-1; D is unresolved. Germline V lookup: CDR1 SGHRS, CDR2 YFSETQ. Trimming left V 1 base short and J 7 bases short, with 9 bases between. The CDR3 has 13 residues. CDR3 bases: TGCGCCAGCAGCTTGATAGGTCAGAATGAGCAGTTCTTC. It specifies CASSLIGQNEQFF.

The chain uses TRBV6-6 and TRBJ2-1; 13 bases align to TRBD2. CDR1 is MNHNY, CDR2 SVGAGI, per germline (reference sequence). CDR3 length: 17 residues. The ends lost 1 base at V and 4 bases at J; junction bases unmatched: 4. The chain's CDR3 is CASSYYSTSGGYNEQFF. The CDR3 bases are TGTGCCAGCAGTTACTACTCGACTAGCGGGGGGTACAATGAGCAGTTCTTC.

The chain couples TRBV10-2 to TRBJ2-3, with D possibly matching TRBD2 (6 bases). The CDR3 has 14 residues. Trimming stripped 5 bases from V and 4 bases from J, with 13 bases between. CDR1 is WSHSY and CDR2 is SAAADI in the germline V gene. The CDR3 protein is CASSTSTVADTQYF. The CDR3 bases are TGCGCCAGCAGTACTAGCACTGTCGCAGATACGCAGTATTTT.

In DNA, the CDR3 is TGTGCCAGCAGTCTAACGGCCGAGCAGTTCTTC. Protein product: CASSLTAEQFF. The gene calls are TRBV6-2 or TRBV6-3 and TRBJ2-1; no definite D call. The CDR3 has 11 residues. CDR1 MNHEY and CDR2 SVGEGT come from the germline V gene. Trimming took off 5 bases at V and 10 bases at J, with 9 bases between the two ends.

As regards this clonotype: Likely a read error: the CDR3 ends without its conserved phenylalanine or tryptophan. This chain uses TRBV12-3 or TRBV12-4 with TRBJ2-5; D unclear. With 6 bases removed from V and 1 base from J, the gap between germline ends came to 9 bases. The CDR3 covers 13 residues. The CDR3 coding sequence is TGTGCCAGCAGCTATATTTTCCAAGAGACCCAGTACTGC. This sequence encodes CASSYIFQETQYC.

This chain uses TRBV7-2 with TRBJ2-5; possible D gene TRBD2, 5 bases. This CDR3 has 16 residues. CDR1 and CDR2 (germline): SGHTA, FQGNSA. Trimming took off 2 bases at V and 4 bases at J, with 17 bases between the two ends. The CDR3 loop is CASSLIGSGNVETQYF. As DNA, the CDR3 is TGTGCCAGCAGCTTAATCGGGTCGGGGAATGTAGAGACCCAGTACTTC.

V gene TRBV7-9 combines with J gene TRBJ2-5; D gene uncertain. The CDR3 length is 14 residues. From germline, CDR1 is SEHNR and CDR2 FQNEAQ (reference sequence). Trimming stripped 3 bases from V and 2 bases from J, with 10 bases between. Written as DNA, the CDR3 is TGTGCCAGCAGCTTCCTAAAACAACAAGAGACCCAGTACTTC. This gives the protein CASSFLKQQETQYF.

The V gene is TRBV29-1, the J gene TRBJ2-1, with D hard to call. Germline V CDR1 and CDR2: SQVTM, ANQGSEA. There are 10 residues in the CDR3. V was cut by 4 bases and J by 8 bases, with 6 bases left in between. In DNA, the CDR3 is TGCAGCGTTGCCCCTGATGAGCAGTTCTTC. Amino acids: CSVAPDEQFF.

J is TRBJ2-1 and V is TRBV5-6, with D unresolved. Germline CDR1 reads SGHDT; CDR2 reads YYEEEE. V lost 3 bases to trimming and J lost 10 bases, with 14 bases between them. The CDR3 consists of 13 residues. The DNA of the CDR3 is TGTGCCAGCAGCTCCTCCCTGGCAACCGAGCAGTTCTTC. Its translation is CASSSSLATEQFF.

This clonotype has a handful of counts. The gene calls are TRBV5-1 and TRBJ1-1; D possibly corresponds to TRBD1 (5 bases). The germline gives CDR1 SGHRS, CDR2 YFSETQ. V was clipped by 0 bases and J by 0 bases, with 9 bases between them. This CDR3 contains 15 residues. The CDR3 spells CASSLGGRLNTEAFF. CDR3 nucleotides: TGCGCCAGCAGCTTGGGGGGGAGACTGAACACTGAAGCTTTCTTT.

This clonotype occurred once. The junction departs from germline at one end; a sequencing error may be responsible. The genes are TRBV9 and TRBJ2-5; 7 bases fit TRBD2. Germline V CDR1 and CDR2: SGDLS, YYNGEE. The CDR3 covers 15 residues. As DNA, the CDR3 is TGTGTCAGCAGCGCGTCTGGGACTAACCAAGAGACCCAGTACTTC. This translates into CVSSASGTNQETQYF.

The chain has TRBV20-1 and TRBJ1-2; D is uncertain. Germline CDR1 DFQATT, CDR2 SNEGSKA (reference sequence). V dropped 1 base and J dropped 2 bases, with 8 bases sitting between them. CDR3 length: 13 amino acids. The CDR3 bases are TGCAGTGCTAGAGCGTCAGAGAACTATGGCTACACCTTC. Amino acids: CSARASENYGYTF.